Shown below are 27 T cell receptor beta chains from a single sample sequenced in a study of blood T cells in healthy people across ages (dated by TCRdb to 2013 to 2016). The method behind the library was 5' RACE. The run used an Illumina HiSeq 2500. A second PCR of roughly 7 to 12 cycles was performed with a sample-barcoded 5' primer and a J-beta primer mix. In-frame beta chains were kept once TCRdb had trimmed the public reads at Q25 with fastp and called clones with MiXCR. Each entry merges the rows of one CDR3 protein and shows their most common DNA and genes. The sample contains 1 million or so distinct CDR3 sequences, 20% to 25% of them found a single time. 0.65% to 0.75% of the sample lies in the top ten. In addition, the sample was reused for a study of T cells of mothers and their children.

Source material: blood. These receptors were obtained from a girl under 10 years old in good health.

J is TRBJ2-6 and V is TRBV9; tentatively, D is TRBD2 (6 bases). This CDR3 contains 17 residues. V was pared by 4 bases and J by 2 bases, with 16 bases between. Germline V CDR1 and CDR2: SGDLS, YYNGEE. Here the CDR3 reads CASSRSREVAGANVLTF. For the CDR3, the DNA is TGTGCCAGCAGCCGGAGCAGGGAGGTAGCTGGGGCCAACGTCCTGACTTTC.

The chain combines TRBV20-1 with TRBJ2-3; 13 nucleotides agree with TRBD2. After removal of 4 bases from V and 4 bases from J, the junction contained 14 bases not matched to a gene. Germline loops: CDR1 DFQATT, CDR2 SNEGSKA (reference sequence). This CDR3 has 18 amino acids. CDR3 in DNA: TGCAGTGCTAATAGTTATCGGACTAGCGGGAGAAAACCAGATACGCAGTATTTT. This gives the protein CSANSYRTSGRKPDTQYF.

V gene TRBV7-2 combines with J gene TRBJ2-5; D remains unclear. The assigned J gene may be wrong: the sequence end matches TRBJ2-1 better. There are 16 residues in the CDR3. Germline lookup yields CDR1 SGHTA and CDR2 FQGNSA. CDR3 residues: CASSSRGGTVGNEQFF. CDR3 nucleotides: TGTGCCAGCAGCTCCCGTGGTGGAACGGTGGGTAATGAGCAGTTCTTC.

This clonotype was picked up one time. The V and J genes are TRBV5-5 and TRBJ2-5, with D perhaps being TRBD1 or TRBD2 (5 bases each). The CDR3 length is 16 residues. Germline V gives CDR1 SGHKS, CDR2 YYEKEE (reference sequence). The V end lost 1 base, the J end lost 5 bases, and 18 bases lay between the germline ends. This CDR3 is CASSLNDLGEYETQYF. CDR3 in DNA: TGTGCCAGCAGCTTGAACGATTTGGGGGAATACGAGACCCAGTACTTC.

This clonotype was seen more than once but under ten times. The chain couples TRBV28 to TRBJ2-5, with 8 bases that match TRBD2. Per germline, CDR1 MDHEN and CDR2 SYDVKM. V was pared by 8 bases and J by 3 bases, with 5 bases of the junction left unmatched. This CDR3 is built from 13 residues. The CDR3 bases are TGTGCCAGCTTCGGGGGGGCCAAAGAGACCCAGTACTTC. Its protein product is CASFGGAKETQYF.

This clonotype has only a few counts. The V and J genes are TRBV7-2 and TRBJ2-5, with 7 bases identical to TRBD1. The closer fit of TRBJ2-7 to the DNA end suggests the J call may be wrong. The CDR3 sequence is 15 residues long. The germline gives CDR1 SGHTA, CDR2 FQGNSA. The CDR3 sequence is CASSRTGTDSYEQYF. The CDR3 coding sequence is TGTGCCAGCAGCCGTACCGGGACAGACTCCTACGAGCAGTACTTC.

Details on this clonotype: In this CDR3 the conserved last residue, phenylalanine or tryptophan, is missing, so a read error is likely. It is unclear where the CDR3 begins or ends on the DNA, so no DNA is shown, and the CDR3 is as TCRdb lists it. The CDR3 loop is CASSFGTGLPQGI. J is TRBJ2-7 and V is TRBV2; no check of the table's D call, TRBD1, against the DNA was made. The germline V gene has CDR1 SNHLY and CDR2 FYNNEI. From its first to its last residue, the CDR3 has 13 amino acids.

The V call is TRBV5-6, the J call TRBJ2-5; D ambiguous. The V gene lost 2 bases and the J gene lost 4 bases, with 12 bases spanning the gap. Germline lookup yields CDR1 SGHDT and CDR2 YYEEEE. CDR3 length equals 14 residues. DNA of the CDR3: TGTGCCAGCAGCTTTAGGCCAGGACGAGAGACCCAGTACTTC. Translating it yields CASSFRPGRETQYF.

This sequence joins TRBV2 and TRBJ2-4; TRBD2 matches 7 bases. V shed 7 bases and J 2 bases; nucleotides not matched to a gene: 5. CDR3 length: 14 residues. Germline-derived CDR1 and CDR2 are SNHLY and FYNNEI. The CDR3 region is CASIGGLSKNIQYF. The CDR3 DNA reads as TGTGCCAGCATCGGGGGGTTATCCAAAAACATTCAGTACTTC.

Details on this clonotype: The conserved phenylalanine or tryptophan is not found at the CDR3 terminus, so this likely reflects a read error. The chain links TRBV2 to TRBJ1-5; possible D gene TRBD1, 6 bases. Germline lookup yields CDR1 SNHLY and CDR2 FYNNEI. The CDR3 length is 17 residues. V was trimmed by 1 base and J by 4 bases, leaving 17 bases between them. CDR3 in amino acids: CASSEVMQGTRNQPQHL. The CDR3 DNA reads TGTGCCAGCAGTGAAGTCATGCAGGGGACTAGGAATCAGCCCCAGCATCTT.

This sequence joins TRBV29-1 and TRBJ2-3; no clear D gene. V lost 8 bases to trimming and J lost 2 bases, with 14 bases between them. The length of the CDR3 is 13 residues. Germline CDR1 SQVTM, CDR2 ANQGSEA. The DNA for the CDR3 is TGCAGCCTCGAGTGGGCTAACACAGATACGCAGTATTTT. It specifies CSLEWANTDTQYF.

This chain links TRBV20-1 with TRBJ2-3, with 7 nucleotides matching TRBD1. V shed 6 bases, J shed 4 bases, and the junction held 10 bases outside the gene matches. Germline assignment: CDR1 DFQATT and CDR2 SNEGSKA (reference sequence). This CDR3 spans 14 amino acids. The CDR3 region is CSALIQGRADTQYF. The CDR3 DNA is TGCAGTGCCCTAATACAGGGGAGAGCAGATACGCAGTATTTT.

The V gene is TRBV5-1, the J gene TRBJ1-5, with 7 bases that match TRBD1. The V segment lost 0 bases and the J segment 5 bases; nucleotides outside the gene matches: 2. Per the germline V gene, CDR1 is SGHRS and CDR2 is YFSETQ. CDR3 size: 14 residues. CDR3 sequence (DNA): TGCGCCAGCAGCTTGGTAGGGGGCCATCAGCCCCAGCATTTT. It yields the protein CASSLVGGHQPQHF.

This rearrangement joins TRBV6-5 to TRBJ1-5, with a possible D match to TRBD1 (5 bases). The germline V gene encodes CDR1 MNHEY and CDR2 SVGAGI. The CDR3 runs 15 residues. Trimming cost V 6 bases and J 7 bases, with 19 bases left between them. The CDR3 loop reads CASSRSGPVWQPQHF. Written as DNA, the CDR3 is TGTGCCAGCAGCAGATCGGGACCCGTTTGGCAGCCCCAGCATTTT.

A few counts support this clonotype. The chain recombines TRBV9 with TRBJ1-1; no firm D call. The CDR3 has 13 amino acids. Trimming left V 0 bases short and J 10 bases short, with 13 bases between. Germline-derived CDR1 and CDR2 are SGDLS and YYNGEE. The CDR3 protein is CASSVGGNGGAFF. The CDR3 region has the DNA TGTGCCAGCAGCGTAGGAGGGAATGGAGGAGCTTTCTTT.

This clonotype was seen only a few times. The chain links TRBV3-1 to TRBJ1-5; D is unresolved. V lost 0 bases and J lost 0, with 6 bases in between. Per germline, CDR1 LGHDT and CDR2 YNNKEL (reference sequence). The CDR3 is made up of 15 amino acids. The CDR3 reads CASSQDLGSNQPQHF. CDR3 bases: TGTGCCAGCAGCCAAGATCTGGGTAGCAATCAGCCCCAGCATTTT. The variable domain in full, with the rest retrieved from reference TRBV3-1 and TRBJ1-5, is DTAVSQTPKYLVTQMGNDKSIKCEQNLGHDTMYWYKQDSKKFLKIMFSYNNKELIINETVPNRFSPKSPDKAHLNLHINSLELGDSAVYFCASSQDLGSNQPQHFGDGTRLSIL.

In this sample, this clonotype turned up a few times. The chain links TRBV7-9 to TRBJ2-1; 7 bases are a match to TRBD2. J was trimmed by 1 base and V by 0 bases; bases with no gene match: 6. The length of the CDR3 is 17 residues. CDR1 and CDR2 (germline): SEHNR, FQNEAQ (reference sequence). The CDR3 DNA is TGTGCCAGCAGCTTAGCGGCTAGCGGAATTTCCTACAATGAGCAGTTCTTC. Amino acid sequence: CASSLAASGISYNEQFF.

The rearrangement joins TRBV7-2 to TRBJ1-4; D is undetermined. The germline V gene encodes CDR1 SGHTA and CDR2 FQGNSA. V was cut by 4 bases and J by 3 bases, with 21 bases left in between. The CDR3 covers 18 residues. For the CDR3, the DNA is TGTGCCAGCAGCTCAACCGACGGTTCCCTCGGCGCTAATGAAAAACTGTTTTTT. This translates into CASSSTDGSLGANEKLFF.

V and J are TRBV5-5 and TRBJ1-3; TRBD1 matches at 7 bases. After removal of 0 bases from V and 0 bases from J, the junction contained 3 bases not matched to a gene. CDR3 length: 16 residues. Germline V gene sequence: CDR1 SGHKS, CDR2 YYEKEE (reference sequence). Here the CDR3 DNA reads TGTGCCAGCAGCTTGGAAGGGGGCCACTCTGGAAACACCATATATTTT. Protein sequence: CASSLEGGHSGNTIYF.

The chain is built from TRBV5-6 and TRBJ1-3, with D possibly TRBD1 on 6 matching bases. This CDR3 has 14 residues. With 6 bases removed from V and 1 base from J, the gap between germline ends came to 11 bases. Germline assignment: CDR1 SGHDT and CDR2 YYEEEE. CDR3 region: CASNTQGSGNTIYF. DNA for the CDR3: TGTGCCAGCAACACACAGGGTTCTGGAAACACCATATATTTT. Combining the CDR3 with reference TRBV5-6 and TRBJ1-3 gives the whole variable domain DAGVTQSPTHLIKTRGQQVTLRCSPKSGHDTVSWYQQALGQGPQFIFQYYEEEERQRGNFPDRFSGHQFPNYSSELNVNALLLGDSALYLCASNTQGSGNTIYFGEGSWLTVV.

This chain joins TRBV5-1 and TRBJ2-5, with D perhaps TRBD2 (5 bases). The CDR3 covers 21 residues. CDR1 SGHRS and CDR2 YFSETQ come from the germline V gene. Trimming shortened V by 0 bases and J by 1 base, and 28 bases separated the two germline ends. This chain's CDR3 is CASSLDKRIATFEGLQETQYF. The CDR3 DNA is TGCGCCAGCAGCTTGGATAAACGGATAGCGACCTTCGAGGGCCTCCAAGAGACCCAGTACTTC. Based on the CDR3 plus reference TRBV5-1 and TRBJ2-5, the full variable domain is KAGVTQTPRYLIKTRGQQVTLSCSPISGHRSVSWYQQTPGQGLQFLFEYFSETQRNKGNFPGRFSGRQFSNSRSEMNVSTLELGDSALYLCASSLDKRIATFEGLQETQYFGPGTRLLVL.

This clonotype has a count of ten or more. The genes are TRBV7-9 and TRBJ2-7; perhaps TRBD1 as D (5 bases). V lost 3 bases to trimming and J lost 1 base, with 7 bases between them. Per the germline V gene, CDR1 is SEHNR and CDR2 is FQNEAQ (reference sequence). This CDR3 spans 13 amino acids. The CDR3 reads CASSLRTSYEQYF. In DNA, the CDR3 is TGTGCCAGCAGCTTGAGGACATCCTACGAGCAGTACTTC. The full variable domain, its missing parts supplied by reference TRBV7-9 and TRBJ2-7, is DTGVSQNPRHKITKRGQNVTFRCDPISEHNRLYWYRQTLGQGPEFLTYFQNEAQLEKSRLLSDRFSAERPKGSFSTLEIQRTEQGDSAMYLCASSLRTSYEQYFGPGTRLTVT.

Remarks on this clonotype: Germline and junction disagree at one end, which may indicate a read error. This rearrangement joins TRBV24-1 to TRBJ1-1, with D unclear. In germline, CDR1 is KGHDR, CDR2 SFDVKD. The CDR3 is made up of 11 amino acids. This CDR3 is CATSDGPIWGF. CDR3 sequence (DNA): TGTGCCACCAGTGATGGACCGATATGGGGTTTT.

This clonotype appeared a few times. This CDR3 is CASSYGTSGKETQYF. CDR3 coding DNA: TGTGCCAGCAGTTACGGGACTAGCGGGAAAGAGACCCAGTACTTC. The chain joins TRBV27 to TRBJ2-5, with 13 positions matching TRBD2. Trimming took 4 bases from V and 3 from J; bases not matched to a gene: 2. The CDR3 runs 15 residues. The germline V gene encodes CDR1 MNHEY and CDR2 SMNVEV (reference sequence).

The J gene is TRBJ1-3, the V gene TRBV12-3 or TRBV12-4, with 8 positions matching TRBD1. This CDR3 contains 15 residues. J lost 3 bases, V lost 6 bases, and 7 bases had no gene match. Written as DNA, the CDR3 is TGTGCCAGCAGAGCTCAGGGGGCTAATGGAAACACCATATATTTT. Translating gives CASRAQGANGNTIYF.

The table lists this clonotype with a few counts. The chain combines TRBV19 with TRBJ2-3; a possible D gene is TRBD2 (5 bases). Germline V gene lookup returns CDR1 LNHDA and CDR2 SQIVND (reference sequence). The CDR3 consists of 14 residues. Trimming left V 5 bases short and J 6 bases short, with 15 bases between. CDR3 nucleotide sequence: TGTGCCAGTAGTGAGGACTGGTCCCTGGATACGCAGTATTTT. It encodes CASSEDWSLDTQYF.

The CDR3 coding sequence is TGTGCCAGCAGTTACTCGATGCCTAGCGGGAGTCAGGGTGAGCAGTTCTTC. Its protein is CASSYSMPSGSQGEQFF. The chain recombines TRBV6-5 with TRBJ2-1; TRBD2 agrees at 10 bases. CDR1 and CDR2 (germline): MNHEY, SVGAGI. The V segment lost 0 bases and the J segment 9 bases; nucleotides outside the gene matches: 11. This CDR3 has 17 residues.